Below, 15 T cell receptor beta chains from the same sample are listed, as sequenced in a study of CD8 T cells in ankylosing spondylitis. Study results and limitations: A TCR beta motif of fewer than ten highly homologous variants appeared characteristic of ankylosing spondylitis blood.

TCRdb reprocessed the 5' RACE reads via MiXCR and lists one record per CDR3 protein. This table has 700,000 or so distinct CDR3 sequences, 19% appearing once. No antigen is known for these receptors. The sequenced material came from blood, either unsorted or a sorted T cell fraction (not recorded which). The receptors come from a male donor with ankylosing spondylitis.

This clonotype was recorded a few times. This rearrangement joins TRBV14 to TRBJ1-1; no clear D. With 0 bases removed from V and 0 bases from J, the gap between germline ends came to 5 bases. Per germline, CDR1 SGHDN and CDR2 FVKESK. The CDR3 is 14 amino acids. The CDR3 DNA reads as TGTGCCAGCAGCCAAGATCAGCTGAACACTGAAGCTTTCTTT. As protein: CASSQDQLNTEAFF.

This clonotype was counted a few times. The genes are TRBV12-3 or TRBV12-4 and TRBJ1-1; D might be TRBD1 (5 bases). V lost 3 bases to trimming and J lost 3 bases, with 17 bases between them. The CDR3 has 16 residues. CDR3 coding DNA: TGTGCCAGCAGTTTCACCCAAGGGAGAGGGGACACTGAAGCTTTCTTT. Translated: CASSFTQGRGDTEAFF.

There are a few counts of this clonotype. The chain combines TRBV12-3 or TRBV12-4 with TRBJ1-2, with a weak D call TRBD1 (6 bases). The V gene lost 3 bases and the J gene lost 1 base, with 9 bases spanning the gap. This CDR3 region has 14 residues. In DNA, the CDR3 is TGTGCCAGCAGTTTTGGGGGGCTTAACTATGGCTACACCTTC. This gives the protein CASSFGGLNYGYTF.

V is TRBV9 and J is TRBJ1-2; D may be TRBD1 (5 bases). The germline gives CDR1 SGDLS, CDR2 YYNGEE. The V and J ends lost 2 bases and 4 bases respectively, with 9 bases between them. This CDR3 is 13 amino acids long. The CDR3 region has the DNA TGTGCCAGCAGCGTCAGGGACGCCTATGGCTACACCTTC. Its translation: CASSVRDAYGYTF.

This clonotype has only a few counts. V gene TRBV27 combines with J gene TRBJ2-7; perhaps TRBD2 as D (5 bases). Trimming pared 6 bases from V and 0 bases from J, leaving 12 bases between. Germline values: CDR1 MNHEY, CDR2 SMNVEV (reference sequence). CDR3 length: 14 residues. The CDR3 loop reads CASRRVGSSYEQYF. CDR3 sequence (DNA): TGTGCCAGCAGACGGGTAGGGAGCTCCTACGAGCAGTACTTC.

Ten or more counts support this clonotype. This chain uses TRBV28 with TRBJ1-2; maybe TRBD1 (6 bases). V was clipped by 3 bases and J by 7 bases, with 15 bases between them. The CDR3 extends over 14 amino acids. CDR1 MDHEN and CDR2 SYDVKM come from the germline V gene. CDR3 nucleotides: TGTGCCAGCAGTTTTGACAGGTGGGGAAGTGGCTACACCTTC. It is translated as CASSFDRWGSGYTF.

This clonotype was seen only a few times. V gene TRBV20-1 combines with J gene TRBJ2-7; D not certain. Germline assignment: CDR1 DFQATT and CDR2 SNEGSKA (reference sequence). V was cut by 3 bases and J by 5 bases, with 14 bases left in between. There are 13 residues in the CDR3. CDR3 amino acids: CSASARNVDEQYF. CDR3 in DNA: TGCAGTGCTAGCGCTAGGAACGTAGACGAGCAGTACTTC.

The V gene is TRBV7-3, the J gene TRBJ2-6; D unclear. Trimming shortened V by 5 bases and J by 6 bases, and 8 bases separated the two germline ends. The CDR3 is 13 residues long. CDR1 SGHTA and CDR2 FQGTGA come from the germline V gene. As DNA, the CDR3 is TGTGCCAGCAGCGCGATCGAGGCCAACGTCCTGACTTTC. Translation: CASSAIEANVLTF.

The chain employs TRBV20-1 and TRBJ2-1, with TRBD1 matching 7 bases. The CDR3 is 14 residues long. Unmatched junction bases numbered 4, after V lost 5 bases and J lost 0 bases. Germline assignment: CDR1 DFQATT and CDR2 SNEGSKA (reference sequence). The CDR3 here is CSALQGSSYNEQFF. CDR3 in DNA: TGCAGTGCTTTACAGGGGAGCTCCTACAATGAGCAGTTCTTC.

This chain links TRBV7-4 with TRBJ2-1; 8 nucleotides line up with TRBD2. V lost 4 bases and J lost 1; bases outside the gene matches: 12. Germline V gives CDR1 SGHVT, CDR2 SQSDAQ. The CDR3 consists of 18 residues. CDR3 sequence reads: CASSSRGLAGDSYNEQFF. For the CDR3, the DNA is TGTGCCAGCAGCTCCAGAGGGCTAGCGGGTGATTCCTACAATGAGCAGTTCTTC. The full variable domain, with the rest looked up from reference TRBV7-4 and TRBJ2-1, is GAGVSQSPRYKVAKRGRDVALRCDSISGHVTLYWYRQTLGQGSEVLTYSQSDAQRDKSGRPSGRFSAERPERSVSTLKIQRTEQGDSAVYLCASSSRGLAGDSYNEQFFGPGTRLTVL.

The V call is TRBV6-2 or TRBV6-3, the J call TRBJ2-7, with no clear D. CDR3 size: 14 residues. Trimming pared 2 bases from V and 0 bases from J, leaving 8 bases between. CDR1 is MNHEY and CDR2 is SVGEGT in the germline V gene. CDR3 sequence (DNA): TGTGCCAGCAGTTACGTCGGCCCCTCCTACGAGCAGTACTTC. This translates into CASSYVGPSYEQYF.

The gene calls are TRBV4-1 and TRBJ1-4; D possibly corresponds to TRBD1 (5 bases). V gave up 0 bases and J gave up 0 bases, with 8 bases separating them. The CDR3 spans 16 residues. Germline values: CDR1 MGHRA, CDR2 YSYEKL. CDR3 nucleotides: TGCGCCAGCAGCCAAGAGTGGGGGTCAACTAATGAAAAACTGTTTTTT. Amino acid sequence: CASSQEWGSTNEKLFF.

This clonotype has a single count. The rearrangement links TRBV5-6 to TRBJ2-2; 11 bases match TRBD1. V lost 4 bases and J lost 4; bases outside the gene matches: 6. This CDR3 has 16 residues. CDR1 and CDR2 from the germline V gene are SGHDT and YYEEEE. The CDR3 here is CASSIGTGGTTGELFF. In DNA, the CDR3 is TGTGCCAGCAGCATAGGGACAGGGGGTACCACCGGGGAGCTGTTTTTT.

A few counts support this clonotype. The CDR3 loop is CASLPPARGAGELFF. The CDR3 coding sequence is TGTGCCAGCCTCCCCCCAGCCCGAGGGGCCGGGGAGCTGTTTTTT. V gene TRBV12-3 or TRBV12-4 combines with J gene TRBJ2-2; tentatively, D is TRBD1 or TRBD2 (5 bases each). Trimming removed 8 bases from V and 6 bases from J, with 19 bases in between. The CDR3 runs to 15 residues.

This clonotype was counted ten times or more. This chain joins TRBV12-3 or TRBV12-4 and TRBJ1-2; no definite D call. The length of the CDR3 is 15 residues. V was shortened by 3 bases and J by 2 bases, with 13 bases between the two germline ends. The CDR3 DNA reads TGTGCCAGCAGTTTCTCGGGCACAGCCAACTATGGCTACACCTTC. It encodes CASSFSGTANYGYTF.